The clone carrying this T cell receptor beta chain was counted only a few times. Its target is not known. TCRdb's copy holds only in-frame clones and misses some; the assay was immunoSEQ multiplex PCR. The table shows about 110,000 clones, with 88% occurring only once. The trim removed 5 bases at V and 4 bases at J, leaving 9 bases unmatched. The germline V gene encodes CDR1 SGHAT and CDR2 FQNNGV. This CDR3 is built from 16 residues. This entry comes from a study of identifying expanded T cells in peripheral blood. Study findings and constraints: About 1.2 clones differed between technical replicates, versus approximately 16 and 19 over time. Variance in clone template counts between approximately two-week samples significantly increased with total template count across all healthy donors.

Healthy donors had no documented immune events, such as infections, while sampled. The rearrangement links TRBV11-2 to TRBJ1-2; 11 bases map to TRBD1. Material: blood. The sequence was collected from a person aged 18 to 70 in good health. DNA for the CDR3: TGTGCCAGCAGCGATATCAGGGACAGGGGGGGCTATGGCTACACCTTC. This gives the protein CASSDIRDRGGYGYTF.